This T cell receptor (beta chain) derives from a study of CXCR3-negative and CXCR3-positive naive CD8 T cells. Germline V gives CDR1 LGHNA, CDR2 YNFKEQ. The CDR3 totals 14 residues. Study-wide findings and caveats: Partial loss of CXCR3 expression followed cryopreservation; most assays used fresh PBMCs. CXCR3-expressing naive cells carried TRB CDR3s more hydrophobic than those of CXCR3-negative naive cells.

For this clonotype: What it binds is not known.

Researchers prepared the TRB cDNA libraries using 5' RACE with UMI labels. TCRdb re-called the 5' RACE reads and shows each CDR3 protein once, DNA omitted. Its table records some 54,000 distinct CDR3 sequences. Sequenced: naive CXCR3+ CD8+ T cells from blood. Subset: CD45RO-CCR7+CD27+CD95- naive CD8+ T cells expressing CXCR3 (TNR3+). This TCR derives from a human donor in good health. Some clones in this sample may be carry-over from other donors' samples. The chain carries TRBV4-2 and TRBJ1-2; the TRBD1 assignment by TCRdb is unverifiable without DNA. The CDR3 is CASSQGTTNYGYTF.